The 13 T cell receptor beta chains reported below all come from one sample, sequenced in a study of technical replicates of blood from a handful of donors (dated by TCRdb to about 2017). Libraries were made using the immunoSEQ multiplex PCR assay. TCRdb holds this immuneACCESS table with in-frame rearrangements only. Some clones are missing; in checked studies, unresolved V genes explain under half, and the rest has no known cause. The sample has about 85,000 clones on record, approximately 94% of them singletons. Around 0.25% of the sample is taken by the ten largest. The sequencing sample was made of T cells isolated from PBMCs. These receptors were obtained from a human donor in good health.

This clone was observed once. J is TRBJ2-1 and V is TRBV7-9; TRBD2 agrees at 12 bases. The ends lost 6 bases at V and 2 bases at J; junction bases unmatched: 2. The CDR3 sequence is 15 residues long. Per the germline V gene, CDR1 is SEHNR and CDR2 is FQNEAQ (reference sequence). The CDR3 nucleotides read TGTGCCAGCAGACCTAGCGGGAGGGCCTACAATGAGCAGTTCTTC. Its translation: CASRPSGRAYNEQFF.

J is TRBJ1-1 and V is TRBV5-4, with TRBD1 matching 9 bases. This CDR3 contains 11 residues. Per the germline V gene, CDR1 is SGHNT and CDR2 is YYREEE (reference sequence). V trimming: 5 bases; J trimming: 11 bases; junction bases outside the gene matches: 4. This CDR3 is CASSTGGEAFF. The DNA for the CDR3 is TGTGCCAGCAGTACAGGGGGCGAGGCTTTCTTT. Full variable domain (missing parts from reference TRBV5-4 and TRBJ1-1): ETGVTQSPTHLIKTRGQQVTLRCSSQSGHNTVSWYQQALGQGPQFIFQYYREEENGRGNFPPRFSGLQFPNYSSELNVNALELDDSALYLCASSTGGEAFFGQGTRLTVV.

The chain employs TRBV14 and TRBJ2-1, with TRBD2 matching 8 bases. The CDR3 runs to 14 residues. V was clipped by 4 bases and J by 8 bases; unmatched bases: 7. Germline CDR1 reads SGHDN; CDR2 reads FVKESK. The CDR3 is CASSLYLSGDEQFF. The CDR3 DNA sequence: TGTGCCAGCAGCCTTTATCTTAGCGGGGATGAGCAGTTCTTC. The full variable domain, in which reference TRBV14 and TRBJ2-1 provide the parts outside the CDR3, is EAGVTQFPSHSVIEKGQTVTLRCDPISGHDNLYWYRRVMGKEIKFLLHFVKESKQDESGMPNNRFLAERTGGTYSTLKVQPAELEDSGVYFCASSLYLSGDEQFFGPGTRLTVL.

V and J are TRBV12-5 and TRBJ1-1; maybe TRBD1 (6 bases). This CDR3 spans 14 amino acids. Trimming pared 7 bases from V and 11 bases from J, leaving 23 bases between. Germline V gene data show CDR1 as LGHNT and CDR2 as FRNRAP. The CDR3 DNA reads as TGTGCTAGTGCCCCCCTTGGGGGCCAGAGAAGGGCTTTCTTT. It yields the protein CASAPLGGQRRAFF.

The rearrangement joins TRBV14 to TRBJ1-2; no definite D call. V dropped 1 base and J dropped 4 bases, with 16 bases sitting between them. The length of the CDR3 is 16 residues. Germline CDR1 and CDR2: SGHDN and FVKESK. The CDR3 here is CASSQAFGLLSYGYTF. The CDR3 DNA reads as TGTGCCAGCAGCCAAGCGTTCGGACTCCTGAGCTATGGCTACACCTTC.

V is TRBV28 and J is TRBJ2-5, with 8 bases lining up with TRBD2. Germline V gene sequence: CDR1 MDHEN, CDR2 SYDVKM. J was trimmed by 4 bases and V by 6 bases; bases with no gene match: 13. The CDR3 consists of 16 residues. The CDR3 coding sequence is TGTGCCAGCAGCCAGCCTCGGGGGGGTAATAGAGAGACCCAGTACTTC. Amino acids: CASSQPRGGNRETQYF.

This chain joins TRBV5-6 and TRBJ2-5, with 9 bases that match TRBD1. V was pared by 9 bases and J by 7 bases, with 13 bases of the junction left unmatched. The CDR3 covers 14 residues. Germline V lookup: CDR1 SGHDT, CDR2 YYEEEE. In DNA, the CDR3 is TGTGCCACGGGACAGGGCCTAGGGGTTGGGACCCAGTACTTC. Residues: CATGQGLGVGTQYF.

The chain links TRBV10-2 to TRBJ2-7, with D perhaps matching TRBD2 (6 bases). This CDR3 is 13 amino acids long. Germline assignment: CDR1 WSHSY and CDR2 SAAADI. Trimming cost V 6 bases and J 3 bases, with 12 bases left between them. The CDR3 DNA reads TGCGCCAGCAGACCGGGGGACCGCTACGAGCAGTACTTC. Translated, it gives CASRPGDRYEQYF.

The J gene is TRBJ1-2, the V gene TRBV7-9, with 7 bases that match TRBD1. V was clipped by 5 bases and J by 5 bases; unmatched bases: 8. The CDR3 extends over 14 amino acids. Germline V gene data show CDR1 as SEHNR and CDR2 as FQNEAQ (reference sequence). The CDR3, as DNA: TGTGCCAGCAGCCGCTTGTCAGGGGGGTATGGCTACACCTTC. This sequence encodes CASSRLSGGYGYTF.

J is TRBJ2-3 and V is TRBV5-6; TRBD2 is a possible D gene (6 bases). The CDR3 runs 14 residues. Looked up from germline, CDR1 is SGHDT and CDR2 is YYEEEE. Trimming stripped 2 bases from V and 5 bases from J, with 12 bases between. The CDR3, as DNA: TGTGCCAGCAGCTTCCGGGCCGGGGGAGATACGCAGTATTTT. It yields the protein CASSFRAGGDTQYF.

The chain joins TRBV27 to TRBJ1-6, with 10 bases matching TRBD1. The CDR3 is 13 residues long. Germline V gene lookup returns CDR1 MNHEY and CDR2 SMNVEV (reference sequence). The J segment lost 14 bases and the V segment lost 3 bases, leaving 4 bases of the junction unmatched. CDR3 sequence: CASSFEDRGALHF. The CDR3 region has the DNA TGTGCCAGCAGTTTCGAGGACAGGGGGGCCCTCCACTTT.

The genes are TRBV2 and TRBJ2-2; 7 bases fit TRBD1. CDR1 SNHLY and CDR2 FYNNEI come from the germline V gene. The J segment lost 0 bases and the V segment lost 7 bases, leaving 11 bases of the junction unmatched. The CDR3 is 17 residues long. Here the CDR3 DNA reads TGTGCCAGCATTAGGGGACAGAACTTCGCGAACACCGGGGAGCTGTTTTTT. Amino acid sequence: CASIRGQNFANTGELFF.

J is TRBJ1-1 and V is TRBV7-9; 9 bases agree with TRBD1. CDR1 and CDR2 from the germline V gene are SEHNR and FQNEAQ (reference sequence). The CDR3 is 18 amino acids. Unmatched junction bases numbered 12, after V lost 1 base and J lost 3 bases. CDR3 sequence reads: CASSLEIQNRGLDTEAFF. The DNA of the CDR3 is TGTGCCAGCAGCTTAGAGATCCAAAACAGGGGGCTAGACACTGAAGCTTTCTTT.